Listed below are T cell receptor beta chains from one sample, sequenced in a study of T cell clonotyping in hematopoietic cell transplantation. Sequencing was performed with immunoSEQ multiplex PCR; in TCRdb, only in-frame clones are kept and a portion is missing. The sample holds some 13,000 clones, approximately 88% seen once. The material was peripheral blood mononuclear cells, obtained before stem cell transplant. These receptors all come from a man aged 60-69 years with acute myeloid leukemia. Some clones in this sample may be carry-over from other donors' samples. Both conserved end residues are part of each CDR3. The order of the fields is J gene, clone size, V gene, D gene, CDR3 DNA, CDR3 protein. The D gene is left open where the match is weak. Not all rows give a size; the values are once, few, many and, for expanded clones, a class.

j_call: TRBJ1-1
clone_size: -
v_call: TRBV5-1
d_call: TRBD1
cdr3_nt: TGCGCCAGCAGCTTGGTCGCGACAGGGGGCGCCAGGGCTGAAGCTTTCTTT
cdr3_aa: CASSLVATGGARAEAFF

j_call: TRBJ1-6
clone_size: -
v_call: TRBV7-9
d_call: TRBD1
cdr3_nt: TGTGCCAGCAGCTTAGAGGGACAGGGGAATTCACCCCTCCACTTT
cdr3_aa: CASSLEGQGNSPLHF

j_call: TRBJ1-1
clone_size: -
v_call: TRBV18
d_call: TRBD1
cdr3_nt: TGTGCCAGCTCACCAACAGGGGGGAACACTGAAGCTTTCTTT
cdr3_aa: CASSPTGGNTEAFF

j_call: TRBJ1-2
clone_size: -
v_call: TRBV7-2
d_call: -
cdr3_nt: TGTGCCAGCAGCCCAGGGCAAAACTATGGCTACACCTTC
cdr3_aa: CASSPGQNYGYTF

j_call: TRBJ2-5
clone_size: -
v_call: TRBV30
d_call: -
cdr3_nt: TGTGCCTGGAGTGTTGGGACATCCCAAGAGACCCAGTACTTC
cdr3_aa: CAWSVGTSQETQYF

j_call: TRBJ2-3
clone_size: -
v_call: TRBV5-4
d_call: TRBD2
cdr3_nt: TGTGCCAGCAGCTTGGCCACGGGGGGGAAAGATACGCAGTATTTT
cdr3_aa: CASSLATGGKDTQYF

j_call: TRBJ2-5
clone_size: -
v_call: TRBV7-2
d_call: -
cdr3_nt: TGTGCCAGCAGCTTTCTCTCTCGGCAAGAGACCCAGTACTTC
cdr3_aa: CASSFLSRQETQYF

j_call: TRBJ1-2
clone_size: -
v_call: TRBV4-1
d_call: TRBD1
cdr3_nt: TGCGCCAGCAGCCAATCGCCGGGACAGGGTGGCTATGGCTACACCTTC
cdr3_aa: CASSQSPGQGGYGYTF

j_call: TRBJ2-7
clone_size: -
v_call: TRBV7-3
d_call: -
cdr3_nt: TGTGCCAGCAGCTCCACCTTTGCCTACGAGCAGTACTTC
cdr3_aa: CASSSTFAYEQYF

j_call: TRBJ2-3
clone_size: -
v_call: TRBV30
d_call: TRBD2
cdr3_nt: TGTGCCGCCGACCTAGCGGGGGGGCCGGATACGCAGTATTTT
cdr3_aa: CAADLAGGPDTQYF

j_call: TRBJ1-2
clone_size: -
v_call: TRBV2
d_call: TRBD1
cdr3_nt: TGTGCTCGAGGGACAGCTAACTATGGCTACACCTTC
cdr3_aa: CARGTANYGYTF

j_call: TRBJ1-1
clone_size: -
v_call: TRBV28
d_call: -
cdr3_nt: TGTGCCAGCAGTTTCCAGGGTTACACTGAAGCTTCCTTT
cdr3_aa: CASSFQGYTEASF

j_call: TRBJ2-3
clone_size: -
v_call: TRBV7-2
d_call: TRBD2
cdr3_nt: TGTGCCAGCAGGGGACTAGCGGGGGCCCGTGCTAGCACAGGTACGCAGTATTTC
cdr3_aa: CASRGLAGARASTGTQYF

j_call: TRBJ1-2
clone_size: -
v_call: TRBV6-6
d_call: TRBD1
cdr3_nt: TGTGCCAGCAGTCTTTCGACAGGGGCTCCCTATGGCTACACCTTC
cdr3_aa: CASSLSTGAPYGYTF

j_call: TRBJ1-2
clone_size: -
v_call: TRBV7-2
d_call: -
cdr3_nt: TGTGCCAGCAGCTTAAACTATGGCTACACCTTC
cdr3_aa: CASSLNYGYTF

j_call: TRBJ1-1
clone_size: -
v_call: TRBV4-3
d_call: -
cdr3_nt: TGCGCCAGCCGATCCGGGCTTGTGGCCACTGAAGCTTTCTTT
cdr3_aa: CASRSGLVATEAFF

j_call: TRBJ1-2
clone_size: once
v_call: TRBV6-5
d_call: TRBD1
cdr3_nt: TGTGCCAGCACTCAGATGACAGGGGGCATAGGCTACACCTTC
cdr3_aa: CASTQMTGGIGYTF

j_call: TRBJ2-5
clone_size: -
v_call: TRBV5-1
d_call: -
cdr3_nt: TGCGCCAGCAGCTACCGGGACCAACAAGAGACCCAGTACTTC
cdr3_aa: CASSYRDQQETQYF

j_call: TRBJ1-2
clone_size: few
v_call: TRBV25-1
d_call: -
cdr3_nt: TGTGCCAGCAGTGGCAGGGGCCGCTACACCTTC
cdr3_aa: CASSGRGRYTF

j_call: TRBJ2-1
clone_size: -
v_call: TRBV2
d_call: TRBD1
cdr3_nt: TGTGCTAGCAGGGACAGGGGCAATGAGCAGTTCTTC
cdr3_aa: CASRDRGNEQFF

j_call: TRBJ1-3
clone_size: -
v_call: TRBV4-2
d_call: -
cdr3_nt: TGTGCCAGCAGCCAAGAGGAGATTGGGACGACCTCTGGAAACACCATATATTTT
cdr3_aa: CASSQEEIGTTSGNTIYF

j_call: TRBJ1-3
clone_size: -
v_call: TRBV30
d_call: -
cdr3_nt: TGTGCCTGGAAGAAGGCTGGAAACACCATATATTTT
cdr3_aa: CAWKKAGNTIYF

j_call: TRBJ2-7
clone_size: -
v_call: TRBV5-1
d_call: TRBD2
cdr3_nt: TGCGCCAGCAGCACCGGACTAGCGGATCACTACGAGCAGTACTTC
cdr3_aa: CASSTGLADHYEQYF

j_call: TRBJ1-1
clone_size: -
v_call: TRBV4-2
d_call: -
cdr3_nt: TGTGCCAGCAGCCAGGTCAGCGGGGGAACTGAAGCTTTCTTT
cdr3_aa: CASSQVSGGTEAFF

j_call: TRBJ1-3
clone_size: -
v_call: TRBV2
d_call: -
cdr3_nt: TGTGCCACATCACGGGGTGACGGAAACACCATATATTTT
cdr3_aa: CATSRGDGNTIYF

j_call: TRBJ2-3
clone_size: -
v_call: TRBV5-1
d_call: -
cdr3_nt: TGCGCCAGCAGCTTGGACAGGAGCACAGATACGCAGTATTTT
cdr3_aa: CASSLDRSTDTQYF

j_call: TRBJ2-5
clone_size: -
v_call: TRBV6-1
d_call: -
cdr3_nt: TGTGCCAGCAGTGCGACCCAAGAGACCCAGTACTTC
cdr3_aa: CASSATQETQYF

j_call: TRBJ2-1
clone_size: -
v_call: TRBV11-2
d_call: -
cdr3_nt: TGTGCCAGCAGCTTAGGTTTAGACAATGAGCAGTTCTTC
cdr3_aa: CASSLGLDNEQFF

j_call: TRBJ1-1
clone_size: -
v_call: TRBV9
d_call: -
cdr3_nt: TGTGCCAGCAGCGTAGGGGTGGTAGGGACACCTCAAAGCTTTGAAGCTTTCTTT
cdr3_aa: CASSVGVVGTPQSFEAFF

j_call: TRBJ2-7
clone_size: -
v_call: TRBV6-1
d_call: -
cdr3_nt: TGTGCCAGCAGTGATTATCCCGGGGCAGGCTACGAGCAGTACTTC
cdr3_aa: CASSDYPGAGYEQYF

j_call: TRBJ2-1
clone_size: -
v_call: TRBV6-1
d_call: TRBD1
cdr3_nt: TGTGCCAGCAGGGGGACAGGGGGAGAGCAGTTCTTC
cdr3_aa: CASRGTGGEQFF

j_call: TRBJ1-2
clone_size: few
v_call: TRBV7-4
d_call: -
cdr3_nt: TGTGCCAGCAGCTTTGAAAATAACTATGGCTACACCTTC
cdr3_aa: CASSFENNYGYTF

j_call: TRBJ2-7
clone_size: -
v_call: TRBV19
d_call: -
cdr3_nt: TGTGCCAGTAGACCCTCTCAGAGGGCCTACGAGCAGTACTTC
cdr3_aa: CASRPSQRAYEQYF

j_call: TRBJ2-1
clone_size: few
v_call: TRBV7-3
d_call: -
cdr3_nt: TGTGCCAGCAGCTTAACCCCCGCCCAGCGGTACAATGAGCAGTTCTTC
cdr3_aa: CASSLTPAQRYNEQFF

j_call: TRBJ2-5
clone_size: -
v_call: TRBV21-1
d_call: -
cdr3_nt: TGTGCCAGCGGCGAATTGCAGGGCCTGCCAACGGAAGAGACCCAGTACTTC
cdr3_aa: CASGELQGLPTEETQYF

j_call: TRBJ1-1
clone_size: -
v_call: TRBV7-2
d_call: -
cdr3_nt: TGTGCCAGCAGCTTGACCGTGATCACTGAAGCTTTCTTT
cdr3_aa: CASSLTVITEAFF

j_call: TRBJ2-7
clone_size: -
v_call: TRBV4-1
d_call: -
cdr3_nt: TGCGCCAGCAGCTGGACTGGGTCGGCCTACGAGCAGTACTTC
cdr3_aa: CASSWTGSAYEQYF

j_call: TRBJ1-2
clone_size: few
v_call: TRBV25-1
d_call: -
cdr3_nt: TGTGCCAGTGGACAGAACTATGGCTACACCTTC
cdr3_aa: CASGQNYGYTF